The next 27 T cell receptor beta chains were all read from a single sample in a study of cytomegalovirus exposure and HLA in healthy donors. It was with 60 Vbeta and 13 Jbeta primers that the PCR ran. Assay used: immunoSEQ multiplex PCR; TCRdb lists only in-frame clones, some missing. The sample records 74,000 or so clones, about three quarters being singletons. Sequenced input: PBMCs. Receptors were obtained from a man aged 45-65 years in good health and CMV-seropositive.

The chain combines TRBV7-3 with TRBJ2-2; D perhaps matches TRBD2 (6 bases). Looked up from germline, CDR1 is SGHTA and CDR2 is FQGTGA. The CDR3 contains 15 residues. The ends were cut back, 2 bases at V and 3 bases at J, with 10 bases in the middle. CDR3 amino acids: CASSLAGPDTGELFF. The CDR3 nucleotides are TGTGCCAGCAGCTTAGCGGGACCGGACACCGGGGAGCTGTTTTTT.

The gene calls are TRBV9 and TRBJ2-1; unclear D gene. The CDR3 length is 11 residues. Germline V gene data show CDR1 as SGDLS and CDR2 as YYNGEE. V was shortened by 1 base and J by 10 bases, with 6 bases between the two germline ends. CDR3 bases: TGTGCCAGCAGCGTACGCGGAGAGCAGTTCTTC. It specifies CASSVRGEQFF.

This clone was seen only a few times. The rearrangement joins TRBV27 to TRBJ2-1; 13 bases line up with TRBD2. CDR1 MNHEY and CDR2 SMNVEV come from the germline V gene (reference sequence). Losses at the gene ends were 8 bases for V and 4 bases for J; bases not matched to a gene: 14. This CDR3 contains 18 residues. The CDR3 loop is CASAAGTSGAHFYNEQFF. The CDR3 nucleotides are TGTGCCAGCGCGGCCGGGACTAGCGGGGCCCATTTTTACAATGAGCAGTTCTTC.

CDR3 amino acids: CASRKTAGNTIYF. CDR3 nucleotides: TGTGCCAGCCGGAAGACAGCCGGAAACACCATATATTTT. V usage is TRBV11-3 and J usage is TRBJ1-3, with a weak D call TRBD1 (5 bases). This CDR3 has 13 residues. V was pared by 8 bases and J by 4 bases, with 12 bases between. The germline V gene encodes CDR1 SGHNT and CDR2 YENEEA. Full variable domain (remainder filled in from reference TRBV11-3 and TRBJ1-3): EAGVVQSPRYKIIEKKQPVAFWCNPISGHNTLYWYLQNLGQGPELLIRYENEEAVDDSQLPKDRFSAERLKGVDSTLKIQPAELGDSAVYLCASRKTAGNTIYFGEGSWLTVV.

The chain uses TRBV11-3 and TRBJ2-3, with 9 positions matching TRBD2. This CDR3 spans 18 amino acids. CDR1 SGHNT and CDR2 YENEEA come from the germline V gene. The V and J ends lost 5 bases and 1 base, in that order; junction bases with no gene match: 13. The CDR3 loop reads CASSPEYFSGRGTDTQYF. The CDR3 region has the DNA TGTGCCAGCAGCCCCGAATATTTTAGCGGGAGAGGCACAGATACGCAGTATTTT.

CDR3 region: CASSRDRLPPYEQYF. As DNA, the CDR3 is TGTGCCAGCAGTAGAGACAGGCTCCCCCCCTACGAGCAGTACTTC. The V and J genes are TRBV27 and TRBJ2-7, with D possibly matching TRBD1 (6 bases). This CDR3 has 15 amino acids. Germline CDR1 is MNHEY and CDR2 is SMNVEV (reference sequence). Trimming shortened V by 5 bases and J by 2 bases, and 16 bases separated the two germline ends.

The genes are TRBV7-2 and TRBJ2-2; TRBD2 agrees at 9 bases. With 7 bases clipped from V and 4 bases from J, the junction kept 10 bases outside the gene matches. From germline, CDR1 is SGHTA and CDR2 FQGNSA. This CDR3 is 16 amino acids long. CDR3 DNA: TGTGCCAGCACCTTTCCTAGCGGGGAACCCACCGGGGAGCTGTTTTTT. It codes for CASTFPSGEPTGELFF. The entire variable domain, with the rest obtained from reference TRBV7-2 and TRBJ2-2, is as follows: GAGVSQSPSNKVTEKGKDVELRCDPISGHTALYWYRQSLGQGLEFLIYFQGNSAPDKSGLPSDRFSAERTGGSVSTLTIQRTQQEDSAVYLCASTFPSGEPTGELFFGEGSRLTVL.

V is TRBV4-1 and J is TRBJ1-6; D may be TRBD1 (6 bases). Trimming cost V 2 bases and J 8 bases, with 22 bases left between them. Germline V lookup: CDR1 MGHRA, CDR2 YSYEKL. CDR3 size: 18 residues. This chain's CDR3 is CASSQLVQVLDRYSPLHF. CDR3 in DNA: TGCGCCAGCAGCCAACTCGTACAAGTTCTGGACAGATATTCACCCCTCCACTTT.

The CDR3 sequence: CAISLGQGSGNTIYF. The CDR3 DNA follows: TGTGCCATCTCTTTGGGACAGGGATCTGGAAACACCATATATTTT. The chain couples TRBV10-3 to TRBJ1-3; TRBD1 matches 9 bases. Trimming at V came to 8 bases and at J to 1 base, leaving 6 bases not matched to a gene. The germline V gene encodes CDR1 ENHRY and CDR2 SYGVKD. CDR3 length: 15 residues.

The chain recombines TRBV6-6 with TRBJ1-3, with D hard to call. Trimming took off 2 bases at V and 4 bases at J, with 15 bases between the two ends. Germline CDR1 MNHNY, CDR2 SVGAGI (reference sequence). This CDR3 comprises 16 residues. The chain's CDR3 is CASSYSSPQSGNTIYF. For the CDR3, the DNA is TGTGCCAGCAGTTACAGTTCTCCCCAGTCAGGAAACACCATATATTTT.

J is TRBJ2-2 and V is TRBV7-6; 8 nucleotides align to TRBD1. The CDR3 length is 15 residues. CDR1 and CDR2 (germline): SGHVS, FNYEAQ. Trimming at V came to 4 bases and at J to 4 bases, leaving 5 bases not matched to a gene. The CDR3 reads CASSSLQGGTGELFF. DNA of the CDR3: TGTGCCAGCAGCTCACTACAGGGGGGCACCGGGGAGCTGTTTTTT.

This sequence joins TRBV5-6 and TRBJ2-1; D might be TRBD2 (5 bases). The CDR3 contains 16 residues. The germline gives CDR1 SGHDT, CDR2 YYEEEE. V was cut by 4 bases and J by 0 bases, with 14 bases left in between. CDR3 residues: CASSLKDLSSYNEQFF. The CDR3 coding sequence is TGTGCCAGCAGCCTTAAGGACTTGAGCTCCTACAATGAGCAGTTCTTC.

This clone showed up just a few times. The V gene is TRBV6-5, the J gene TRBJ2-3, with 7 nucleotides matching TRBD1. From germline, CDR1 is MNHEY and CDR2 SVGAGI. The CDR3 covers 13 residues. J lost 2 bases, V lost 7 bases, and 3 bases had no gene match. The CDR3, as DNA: TGTGCCAGCAACAGGGGAGTCACAGATACGCAGTATTTT. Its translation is CASNRGVTDTQYF.

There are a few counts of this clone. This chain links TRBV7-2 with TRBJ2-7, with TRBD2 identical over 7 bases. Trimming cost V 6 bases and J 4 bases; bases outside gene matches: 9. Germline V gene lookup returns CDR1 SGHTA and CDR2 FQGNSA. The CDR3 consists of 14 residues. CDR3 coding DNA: TGTGCCAGCAGTCCCTCTAGCGGACCTTACGAGCAGTACTTC. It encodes CASSPSSGPYEQYF. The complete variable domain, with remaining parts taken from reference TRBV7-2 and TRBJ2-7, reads GAGVSQSPSNKVTEKGKDVELRCDPISGHTALYWYRQSLGQGLEFLIYFQGNSAPDKSGLPSDRFSAERTGGSVSTLTIQRTQQEDSAVYLCASSPSSGPYEQYFGPGTRLTVT.

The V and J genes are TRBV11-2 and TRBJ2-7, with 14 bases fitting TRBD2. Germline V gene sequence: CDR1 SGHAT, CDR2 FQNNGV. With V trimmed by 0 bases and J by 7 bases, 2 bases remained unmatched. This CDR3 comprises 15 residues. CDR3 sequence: CASSLEGLAGAEQYF. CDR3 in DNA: TGTGCCAGCAGCTTAGAGGGACTAGCGGGAGCTGAGCAGTACTTC.

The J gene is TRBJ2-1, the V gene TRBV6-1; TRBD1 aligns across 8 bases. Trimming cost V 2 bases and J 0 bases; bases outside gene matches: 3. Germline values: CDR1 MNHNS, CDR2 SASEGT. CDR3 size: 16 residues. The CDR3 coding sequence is TGTGCCAGCAGTGAATACCAGGGGGCCTCCTACAATGAGCAGTTCTTC. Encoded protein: CASSEYQGASYNEQFF.

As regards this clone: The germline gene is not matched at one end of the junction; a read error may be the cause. The CDR3: CAGSLDGTQFLHEQFF. The CDR3 bases are TGTGCCGGCAGCTTAGATGGGACACAATTCCTCCATGAGCAGTTCTTC. This chain connects TRBV11-2 to TRBJ2-1; tentatively, D is TRBD1 (6 bases). Germline V CDR1 and CDR2: SGHAT, FQNNGV. This CDR3 is 16 amino acids long.

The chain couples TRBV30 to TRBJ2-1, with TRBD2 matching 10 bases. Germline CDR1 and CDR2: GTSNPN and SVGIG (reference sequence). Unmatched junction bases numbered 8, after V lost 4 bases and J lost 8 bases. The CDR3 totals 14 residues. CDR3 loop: CAWKWSSGSDEQFF. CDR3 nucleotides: TGTGCCTGGAAGTGGTCTAGCGGGAGCGATGAGCAGTTCTTC. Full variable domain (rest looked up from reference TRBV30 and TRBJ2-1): SQTIHQWPATLVQPVGSPLSLECTVEGTSNPNLYWYRQAAGRGLQLLFYSVGIGQISSEVPQNLSASRPQDRQFILSSKKLLLSDSGFYLCAWKWSSGSDEQFFGPGTRLTVL.

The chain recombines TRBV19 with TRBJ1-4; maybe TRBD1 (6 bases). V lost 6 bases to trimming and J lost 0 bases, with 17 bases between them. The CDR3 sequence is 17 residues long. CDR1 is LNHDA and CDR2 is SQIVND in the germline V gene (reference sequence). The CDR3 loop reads CASRLAGGLATNEKLFF. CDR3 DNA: TGTGCCAGTAGGCTTGCCGGGGGGCTCGCAACTAATGAAAAACTGTTTTTT.

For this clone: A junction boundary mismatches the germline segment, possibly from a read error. For the CDR3, the DNA is TGTGCCAGCAGCCCAGGGGGCCGATCCAGCTCTGGGGCCAACGGCCTGACTTTC. Translation gives CASSPGGRSSSGANGLTF. This sequence joins TRBV14 and TRBJ2-6, with TRBD1 matching 8 bases. CDR3 size: 18 residues. Germline V gene sequence: CDR1 SGHDN, CDR2 FVKESK.

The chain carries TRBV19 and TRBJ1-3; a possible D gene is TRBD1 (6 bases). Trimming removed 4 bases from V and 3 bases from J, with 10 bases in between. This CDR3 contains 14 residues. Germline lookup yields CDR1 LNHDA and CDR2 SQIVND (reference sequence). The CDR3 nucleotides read TGTGCCAGTAGTACGGGACAAAATGGAAACACCATATATTTT. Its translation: CASSTGQNGNTIYF.

The CDR3 bases are TGTGCCAGCAGCTTACAGGGGACGAACTACGAGCAGTACTTC. As protein: CASSLQGTNYEQYF. The V gene is TRBV11-3, the J gene TRBJ2-7; tentatively, D is TRBD1 (6 bases). This CDR3 has 14 amino acids. The germline CDR1 and CDR2 sequences are SGHNT and YENEEA. V was cut by 2 bases and J by 3 bases, with 11 bases left in between. Looking up the rest from reference TRBV11-3 and TRBJ2-7 gives the full variable domain: EAGVVQSPRYKIIEKKQPVAFWCNPISGHNTLYWYLQNLGQGPELLIRYENEEAVDDSQLPKDRFSAERLKGVDSTLKIQPAELGDSAVYLCASSLQGTNYEQYFGPGTRLTVT.

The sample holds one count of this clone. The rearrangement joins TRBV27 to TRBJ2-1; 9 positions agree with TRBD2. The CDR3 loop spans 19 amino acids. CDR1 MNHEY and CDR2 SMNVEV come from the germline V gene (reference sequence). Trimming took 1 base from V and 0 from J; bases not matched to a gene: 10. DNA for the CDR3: TGTGCCAGCAGTTTATTAACTAGCGGGCAGGGGAGCTCCTACAATGAGCAGTTCTTC. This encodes CASSLLTSGQGSSYNEQFF.

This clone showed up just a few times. This CDR3 is CASSRDRGPGGYTF. The CDR3 coding sequence is TGTGCCAGCAGCCGGGACAGGGGGCCCGGTGGCTACACCTTC. The J gene is TRBJ1-2, the V gene TRBV11-2; 12 nucleotides agree with TRBD1. Unmatched junction bases numbered 5, after V lost 5 bases and J lost 7 bases. The CDR3 totals 14 residues. CDR1 and CDR2 (germline): SGHAT, FQNNGV. The full variable domain, its missing parts supplied by reference TRBV11-2 and TRBJ1-2, is EAGVAQSPRYKIIEKRQSVAFWCNPISGHATLYWYQQILGQGPKLLIQFQNNGVVDDSQLPKDRFSAERLKGVDSTLKIQPAKLEDSAVYLCASSRDRGPGGYTFGSGTRLTVV.

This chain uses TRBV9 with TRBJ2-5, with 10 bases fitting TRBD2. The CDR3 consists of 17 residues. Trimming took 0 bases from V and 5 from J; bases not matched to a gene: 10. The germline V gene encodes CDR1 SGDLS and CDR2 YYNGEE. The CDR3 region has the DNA TGTGCCAGCAGCGTAGGGTCTAGCGGGAGAGCAGTTGAGACCCAGTACTTC. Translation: CASSVGSSGRAVETQYF.

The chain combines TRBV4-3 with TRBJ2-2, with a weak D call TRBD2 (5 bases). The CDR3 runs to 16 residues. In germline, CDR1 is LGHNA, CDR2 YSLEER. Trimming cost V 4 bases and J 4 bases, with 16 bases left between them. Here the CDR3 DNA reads TGCGCCAGCAGCCTAAGAGGGCAGGCGGGCACCGGGGAGCTGTTTTTT. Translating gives CASSLRGQAGTGELFF.

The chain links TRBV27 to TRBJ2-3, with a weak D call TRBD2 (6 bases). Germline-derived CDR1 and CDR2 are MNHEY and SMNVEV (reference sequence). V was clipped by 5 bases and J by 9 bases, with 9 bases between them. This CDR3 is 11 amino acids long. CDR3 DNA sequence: TGTGCCAGCAGTACGGCGGGGACGCAGTATTTT. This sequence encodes CASSTAGTQYF.